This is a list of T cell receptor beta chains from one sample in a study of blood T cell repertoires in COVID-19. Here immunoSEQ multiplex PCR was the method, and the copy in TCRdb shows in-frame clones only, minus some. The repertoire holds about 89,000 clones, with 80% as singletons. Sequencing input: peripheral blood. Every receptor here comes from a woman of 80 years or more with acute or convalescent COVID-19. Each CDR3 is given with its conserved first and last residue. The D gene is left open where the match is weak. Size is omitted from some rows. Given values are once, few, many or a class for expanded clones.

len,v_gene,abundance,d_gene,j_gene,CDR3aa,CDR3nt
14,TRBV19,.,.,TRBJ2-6,CASSNKRGANVLTF,TGTGCCAGTAGTAACAAGCGAGGGGCCAACGTCCTGACTTTC
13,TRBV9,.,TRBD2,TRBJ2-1,CASSPWGGGEQFF,TGTGCCAGCAGTCCCTGGGGCGGGGGAGAGCAGTTCTTC
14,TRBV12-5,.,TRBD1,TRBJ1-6,CASGSDRGDSPLHF,TGTGCTAGTGGTTCGGACAGGGGAGATTCACCCCTCCACTTT
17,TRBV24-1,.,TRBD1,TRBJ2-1,CATSDSYPGQTYNEQFF,TGTGCCACCAGTGATTCTTATCCGGGACAGACTTACAATGAGCAGTTCTTC
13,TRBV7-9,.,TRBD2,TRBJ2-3,CASRGGGADTQYF,TGTGCCAGCCGCGGGGGGGGCGCAGATACGCAGTATTTT
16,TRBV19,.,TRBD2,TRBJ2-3,CASSPRTSGYTDTQYF,TGTGCCAGTAGTCCCAGGACTAGCGGCTACACAGATACGCAGTATTTT
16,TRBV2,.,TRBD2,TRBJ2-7,CASSAFSSGGPYEQYF,TGTGCCAGCAGCGCCTTCTCTAGCGGGGGGCCTTACGAGCAGTACTTC
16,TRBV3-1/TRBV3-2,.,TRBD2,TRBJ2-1,CASSQGAGGRYNEQFF,TGTGCCAGCAGCCAAGGAGCGGGAGGGAGATACAATGAGCAGTTCTTC
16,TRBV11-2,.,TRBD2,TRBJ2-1,CASSRVRTSSYNEQFF,TGTGCCAGCAGCAGGGTAAGGACTAGCTCATACAATGAGCAGTTCTTC
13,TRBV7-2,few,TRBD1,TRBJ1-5,CASSLTGVQPQHF,TGTGCCAGCAGCTTGACAGGGGTTCAGCCCCAGCATTTT
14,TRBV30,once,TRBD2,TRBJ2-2,CAWNSGAYTGELFF,TGTGCCTGGAATAGCGGGGCTTACACCGGGGAGCTGTTTTTT
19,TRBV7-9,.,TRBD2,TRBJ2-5,CASRNPMERSGANQETQYF,TGTGCCAGCAGAAACCCTATGGAACGTAGCGGGGCCAACCAAGAGACCCAGTACTTC
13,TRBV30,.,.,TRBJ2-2,CAWSVLVEGELFF,TGTGCCTGGAGTGTACTGGTGGAGGGGGAGCTGTTTTTT
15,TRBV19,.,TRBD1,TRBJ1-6,CASTADRAFNSPLHF,TGTGCCAGTACCGCGGACAGGGCATTTAATTCACCCCTCCACTTT
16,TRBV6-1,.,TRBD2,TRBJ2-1,CASSEASGGLYNEQFF,TGTGCCAGCAGTGAGGCTAGCGGGGGGCTTTACAATGAGCAGTTCTTC
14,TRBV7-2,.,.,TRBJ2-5,CASSHQGRAETQYF,TGTGCCAGCAGCCATCAGGGGCGGGCAGAGACCCAGTACTTC
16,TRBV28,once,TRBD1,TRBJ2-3,CASSFGAGGVLNTQYF,TGTGCCAGCAGTTTTGGGGCAGGGGGCGTCCTAAATACGCAGTATTTT
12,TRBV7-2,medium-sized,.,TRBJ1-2,CASSFYRNGYTF,TGTGCCAGCAGCTTCTACAGGAATGGCTACACCTTC
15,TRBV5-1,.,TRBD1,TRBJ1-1,CASSNQGQGNTEAFF,TGCGCCAGCAGCAATCAGGGACAGGGCAACACTGAAGCTTTCTTT
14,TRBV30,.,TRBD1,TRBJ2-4,CAWRNRGAKNIQYF,TGTGCCTGGAGAAACAGGGGAGCCAAAAACATTCAGTACTTC
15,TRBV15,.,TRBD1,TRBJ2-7,CATSSPGQGSYEQYF,TGTGCCACCAGCAGCCCGGGACAGGGTTCTTACGAGCAGTACTTC
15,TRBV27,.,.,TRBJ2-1,CASSPGLPQNNEQFF,TGTGCCAGCAGCCCAGGACTACCACAAAACAATGAGCAGTTCTTC
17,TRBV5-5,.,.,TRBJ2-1,CASSGRGAGPHHNEQFF,TGTGCCAGCAGCGGCAGGGGTGCGGGCCCGCACCACAATGAGCAGTTCTTC
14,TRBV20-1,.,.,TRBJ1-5,CSASTAGADQPQHF,TGCAGTGCTAGTACCGCAGGGGCAGATCAGCCCCAGCATTTT
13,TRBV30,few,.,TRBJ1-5,CAWSRGSNQPQHF,TGTGCCTGGAGTAGGGGTTCGAATCAGCCCCAGCATTTT
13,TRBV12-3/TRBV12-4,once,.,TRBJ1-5,CASSLAESQPQHF,TGTGCCAGCAGTTTAGCGGAGTCCCAGCCCCAGCATTTT